In its sample, the clone carrying this T cell receptor (beta chain) was seen many times. The antigen is undetermined. TCRdb re-called the 5' RACE reads with MiXCR, one entry per CDR3 protein. Here the sample spans around 490,000 distinct CDR3 sequences, approximately 5% being singletons. This sample was included in a study of CD8 T cells in ankylosing spondylitis. Study results and caveats: Ankylosing spondylitis blood seemed to carry a telltale TCR beta motif made of under ten highly homologous variants.

The sequenced material came from blood, either unsorted or a sorted T cell fraction (not recorded which). The sequence was collected from a male donor with ankylosing spondylitis.

This chain's CDR3 is CASSLWGAGGNEQYF. DNA for the CDR3: TGCGCCAGCAGCCTATGGGGGGCAGGGGGCAACGAGCAGTACTTC. This chain joins TRBV4-3 and TRBJ2-7; TRBD1 aligns across 8 bases. The J segment lost 5 bases and the V segment lost 4 bases, leaving 10 bases of the junction unmatched. This CDR3 comprises 15 residues. CDR1 is LGHNA, CDR2 YSLEER, per germline.